Each of the 7 T cell receptor beta chains below was sequenced from the same sample in a study of T cells expressing NK-cell markers (dated by TCRdb to 2018 to 2021). Library creation used 5' RACE. TCRdb lists the instrument as Illumina HiSeq 2000. TCRdb reprocessed the reads and lists each CDR3 protein sequence as a single entry, with no DNA. The sample table includes about 430,000 distinct CDR3 sequences. The ten largest account for 1.4% to 1.5% of the sample. Sequenced input: blood T cells: a sorted CD56 or NKG2C T cell subset, CD4+ or CD8+ T cells, or bulk PBMC T cells (not recorded which). The source of these receptors is a woman aged 50 to 65 in good health. Donor details come from another sample of the same person, matched by shared clones.

V is TRBV20-1 and J is TRBJ1-1; TCRdb's D gene call, TRBD1, goes unchecked for lack of DNA. Germline V gene sequence: CDR1 DFQATT, CDR2 SNEGSKA (reference sequence). CDR3 length equals 11 residues. This CDR3 reads CSARTGTRAFF.

The chain recombines TRBV7-9 with TRBJ2-5; TCRdb returns TRBD1, unconfirmable since there is no DNA. The CDR3 sequence is 15 residues long. The germline V gene has CDR1 SEHNR and CDR2 FQNEAQ (reference sequence). The CDR3 region is CASSLGGSQFGTQYF.

The chain couples TRBV5-1 to TRBJ2-5; TCRdb proposes TRBD2, but this gene call is untestable without DNA. The CDR3 consists of 13 residues. Germline V gene lookup returns CDR1 SGHRS and CDR2 YFSETQ. Here the CDR3 reads CASARLVTETQYF.

V and J are TRBV4-1 and TRBJ1-1. The CDR3 length is 11 residues. Per germline, CDR1 MGHRA and CDR2 YSYEKL. The CDR3 spells CASSQDKGAFF.

This rearrangement joins TRBV5-1 to TRBJ2-4; TCRdb indicates TRBD1, and absent DNA this call remains unverified. The CDR3 sequence is 13 residues long. Germline assignment: CDR1 SGHRS and CDR2 YFSETQ. The CDR3 sequence: CASSVTGENIQYF. The complete variable domain, with remaining parts taken from reference TRBV5-1 and TRBJ2-4, reads KAGVTQTPRYLIKTRGQQVTLSCSPISGHRSVSWYQQTPGQGLQFLFEYFSETQRNKGNFPGRFSGRQFSNSRSEMNVSTLELGDSALYLCASSVTGENIQYFGAGTRLSVL.

The chain has TRBV4-2 and TRBJ2-7; TCRdb gives TRBD2 as the D gene, but with no DNA this cannot be confirmed. Per the germline V gene, CDR1 is LGHNA and CDR2 is YNFKEQ. The CDR3 has 18 residues. CDR3 region: CASSQDSRAPREVYEQYF.

The rearrangement uses TRBV5-7 and TRBJ2-1; the TRBD2 assignment by TCRdb is unverifiable without DNA. TRBV5-7 is assigned to the ORF class and has an uncertain function. The CDR3 loop spans 14 amino acids. CDR3 sequence reads: CASSPLAGECEQFF.